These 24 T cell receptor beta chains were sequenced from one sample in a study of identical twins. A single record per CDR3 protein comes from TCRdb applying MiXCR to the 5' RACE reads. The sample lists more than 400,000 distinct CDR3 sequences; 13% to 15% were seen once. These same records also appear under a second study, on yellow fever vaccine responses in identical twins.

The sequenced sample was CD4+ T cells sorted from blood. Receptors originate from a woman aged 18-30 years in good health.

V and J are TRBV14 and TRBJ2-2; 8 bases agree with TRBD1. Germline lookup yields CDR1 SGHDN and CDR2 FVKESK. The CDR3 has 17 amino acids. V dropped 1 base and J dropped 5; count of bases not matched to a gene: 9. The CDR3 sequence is CASSQAQGAPRTGELFF. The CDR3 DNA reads TGTGCCAGCAGCCAAGCTCAGGGGGCCCCTAGGACCGGGGAGCTGTTTTTT.

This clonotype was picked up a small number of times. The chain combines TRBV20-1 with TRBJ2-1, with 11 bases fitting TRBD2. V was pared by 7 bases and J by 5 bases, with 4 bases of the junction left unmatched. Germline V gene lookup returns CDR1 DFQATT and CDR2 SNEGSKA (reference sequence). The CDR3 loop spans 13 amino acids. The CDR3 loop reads CSGGTSGDNEQFF. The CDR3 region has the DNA TGCAGTGGTGGGACTAGCGGAGACAATGAGCAGTTCTTC.

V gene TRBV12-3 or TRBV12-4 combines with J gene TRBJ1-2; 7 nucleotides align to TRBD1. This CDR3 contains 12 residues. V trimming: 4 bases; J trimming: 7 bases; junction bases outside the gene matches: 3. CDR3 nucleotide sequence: TGTGCCAGCAGTTGGGACAGCGGTGGCTACACCTTC. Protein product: CASSWDSGGYTF.

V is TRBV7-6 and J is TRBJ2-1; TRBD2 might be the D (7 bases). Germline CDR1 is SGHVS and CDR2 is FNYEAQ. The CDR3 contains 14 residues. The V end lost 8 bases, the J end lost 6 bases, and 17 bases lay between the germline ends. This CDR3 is CASGTGGMFNEQFF. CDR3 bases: TGTGCCAGCGGCACGGGGGGCATGTTCAATGAGCAGTTCTTC. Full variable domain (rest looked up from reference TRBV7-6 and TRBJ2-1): GAGVSQSPRYKVTKRGQDVALRCDPISGHVSLYWYRQALGQGPEFLTYFNYEAQQDKSGLPNDRFSAERPEGSISTLTIQRTEQRDSAMYRCASGTGGMFNEQFFGPGTRLTVL.

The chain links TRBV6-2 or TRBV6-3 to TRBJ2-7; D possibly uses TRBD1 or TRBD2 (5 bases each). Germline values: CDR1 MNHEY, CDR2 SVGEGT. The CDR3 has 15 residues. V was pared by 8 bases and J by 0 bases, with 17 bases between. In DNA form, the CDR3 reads TGTGCCAGCTTCCCAGTGGGACGGCCCTCCTACGAGCAGTACTTC. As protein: CASFPVGRPSYEQYF.

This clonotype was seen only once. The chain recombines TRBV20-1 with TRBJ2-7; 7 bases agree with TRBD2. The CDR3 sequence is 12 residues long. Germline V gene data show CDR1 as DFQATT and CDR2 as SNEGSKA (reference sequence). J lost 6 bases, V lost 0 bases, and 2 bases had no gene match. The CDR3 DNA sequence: TGCAGTGCTAGAGAATTAGCGGGCGAGCAGTACTTC. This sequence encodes CSARELAGEQYF.

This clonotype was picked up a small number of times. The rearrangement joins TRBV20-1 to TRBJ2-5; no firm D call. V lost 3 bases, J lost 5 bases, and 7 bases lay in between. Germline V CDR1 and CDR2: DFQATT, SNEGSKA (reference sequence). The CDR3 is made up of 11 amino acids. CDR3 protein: CSARNGETQYF. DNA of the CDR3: TGCAGTGCTAGGAACGGGGAGACCCAGTACTTC.

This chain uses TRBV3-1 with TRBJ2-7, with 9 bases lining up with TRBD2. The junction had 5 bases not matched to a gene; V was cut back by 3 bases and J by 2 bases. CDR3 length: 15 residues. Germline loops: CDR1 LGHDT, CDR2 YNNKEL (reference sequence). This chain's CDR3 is CASSQTSGNTYEQYF. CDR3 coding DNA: TGTGCCAGCAGCCAGACTAGCGGAAATACCTACGAGCAGTACTTC.

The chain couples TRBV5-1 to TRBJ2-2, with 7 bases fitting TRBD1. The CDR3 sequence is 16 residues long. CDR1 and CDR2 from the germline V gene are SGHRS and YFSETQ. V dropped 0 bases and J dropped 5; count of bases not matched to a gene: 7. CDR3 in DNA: TGCGCCAGCAGCTTGGGAGGGGGCGAACGGACCGGGGAGCTGTTTTTT. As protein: CASSLGGGERTGELFF.

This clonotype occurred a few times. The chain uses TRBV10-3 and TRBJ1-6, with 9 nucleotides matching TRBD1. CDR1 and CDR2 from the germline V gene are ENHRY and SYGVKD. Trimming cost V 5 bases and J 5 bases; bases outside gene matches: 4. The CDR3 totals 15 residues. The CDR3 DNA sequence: TGTGCCATCAGTCCCGGGACAGGGCATAATTCACCCCTCCACTTT. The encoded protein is CAISPGTGHNSPLHF.

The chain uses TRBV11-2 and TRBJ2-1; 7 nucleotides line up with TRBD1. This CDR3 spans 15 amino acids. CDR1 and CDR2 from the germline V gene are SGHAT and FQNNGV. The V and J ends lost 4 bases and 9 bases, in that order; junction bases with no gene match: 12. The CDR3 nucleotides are TGTGCCAGCAGCTCTACCGGGACAGATCTCGGTGAGCAGTTCTTC. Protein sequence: CASSSTGTDLGEQFF.

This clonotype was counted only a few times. The CDR3 loop is CASSLAVGTTDTQYF. In nucleotides, the CDR3 is TGCGCCAGCAGCTTGGCCGTAGGAACGACAGATACGCAGTATTTT. This rearrangement joins TRBV5-1 to TRBJ2-3, with D unresolved. This CDR3 spans 15 amino acids. V lost 0 bases and J 3 bases, leaving 11 bases between the germline ends. Per the germline V gene, CDR1 is SGHRS and CDR2 is YFSETQ. Full variable domain (remainder filled in from reference TRBV5-1 and TRBJ2-3): KAGVTQTPRYLIKTRGQQVTLSCSPISGHRSVSWYQQTPGQGLQFLFEYFSETQRNKGNFPGRFSGRQFSNSRSEMNVSTLELGDSALYLCASSLAVGTTDTQYFGPGTRLTVL.

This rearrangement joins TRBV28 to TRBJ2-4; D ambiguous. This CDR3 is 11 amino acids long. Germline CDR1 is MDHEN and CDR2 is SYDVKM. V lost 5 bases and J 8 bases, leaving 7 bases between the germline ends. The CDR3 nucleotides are TGTGCCAGCAGTCTAAGGGACATTCAGTACTTC. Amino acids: CASSLRDIQYF.

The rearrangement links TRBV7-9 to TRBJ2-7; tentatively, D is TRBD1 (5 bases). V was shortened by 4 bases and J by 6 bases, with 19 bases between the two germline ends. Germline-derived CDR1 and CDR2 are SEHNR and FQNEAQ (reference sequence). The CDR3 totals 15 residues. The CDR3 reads CASSSVVRVPGEQYF. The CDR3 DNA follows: TGTGCCAGCAGCTCCGTCGTCAGGGTTCCGGGCGAGCAGTACTTC. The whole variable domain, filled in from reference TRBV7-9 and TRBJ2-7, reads DTGVSQNPRHKITKRGQNVTFRCDPISEHNRLYWYRQTLGQGPEFLTYFQNEAQLEKSRLLSDRFSAERPKGSFSTLEIQRTEQGDSAMYLCASSSVVRVPGEQYFGPGTRLTVT.

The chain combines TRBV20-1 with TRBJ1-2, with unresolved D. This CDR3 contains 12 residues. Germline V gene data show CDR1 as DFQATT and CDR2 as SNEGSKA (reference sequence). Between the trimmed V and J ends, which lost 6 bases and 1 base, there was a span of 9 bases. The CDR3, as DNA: TGCAGTGCAACGACAAGTAACTATGGCTACACCTTC. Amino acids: CSATTSNYGYTF.

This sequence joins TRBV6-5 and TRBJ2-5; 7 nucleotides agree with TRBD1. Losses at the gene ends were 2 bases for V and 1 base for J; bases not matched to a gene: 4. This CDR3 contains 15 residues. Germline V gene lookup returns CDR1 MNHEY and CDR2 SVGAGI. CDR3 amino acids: CASSYQQGFQETQYF. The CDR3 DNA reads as TGTGCCAGCAGTTACCAACAGGGGTTCCAAGAGACCCAGTACTTC.

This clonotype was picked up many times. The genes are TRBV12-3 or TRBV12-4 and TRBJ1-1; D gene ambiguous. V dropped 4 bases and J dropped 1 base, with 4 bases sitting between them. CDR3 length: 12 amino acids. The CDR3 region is CASSSRNTEAFF. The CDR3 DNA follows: TGTGCCAGCAGTTCGCGGAACACTGAAGCTTTCTTT.

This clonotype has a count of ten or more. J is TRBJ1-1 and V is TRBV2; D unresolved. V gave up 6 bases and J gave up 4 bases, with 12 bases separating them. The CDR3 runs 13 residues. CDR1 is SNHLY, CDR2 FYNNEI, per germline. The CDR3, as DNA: TGTGCCAGCAGCACCTCTATGGGCACTGAAGCTTTCTTT. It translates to CASSTSMGTEAFF.

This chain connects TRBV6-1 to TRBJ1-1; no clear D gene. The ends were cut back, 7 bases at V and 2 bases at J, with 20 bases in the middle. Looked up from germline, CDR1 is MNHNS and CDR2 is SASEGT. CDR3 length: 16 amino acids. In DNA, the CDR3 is TGTGCCAGCACCCGATCGTGGTCGTGGACCAACACTGAAGCTTTCTTT. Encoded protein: CASTRSWSWTNTEAFF.

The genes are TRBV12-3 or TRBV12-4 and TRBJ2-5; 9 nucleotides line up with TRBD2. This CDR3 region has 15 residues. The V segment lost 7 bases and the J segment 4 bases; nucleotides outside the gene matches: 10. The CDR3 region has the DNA TGTGCCAGCAACCTAGCGGGAAAGCTTGGAGAGACCCAGTACTTC. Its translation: CASNLAGKLGETQYF.

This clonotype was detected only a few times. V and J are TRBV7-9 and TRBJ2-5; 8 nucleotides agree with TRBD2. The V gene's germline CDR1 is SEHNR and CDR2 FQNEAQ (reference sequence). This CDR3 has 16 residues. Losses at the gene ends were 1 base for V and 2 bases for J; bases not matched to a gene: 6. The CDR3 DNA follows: TGTGCCAGCAGCTTAGGGGGTAGCGGGAATCAAGAGACCCAGTACTTC. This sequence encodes CASSLGGSGNQETQYF. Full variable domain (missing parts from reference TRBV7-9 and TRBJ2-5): DTGVSQNPRHKITKRGQNVTFRCDPISEHNRLYWYRQTLGQGPEFLTYFQNEAQLEKSRLLSDRFSAERPKGSFSTLEIQRTEQGDSAMYLCASSLGGSGNQETQYFGPGTRLLVL.

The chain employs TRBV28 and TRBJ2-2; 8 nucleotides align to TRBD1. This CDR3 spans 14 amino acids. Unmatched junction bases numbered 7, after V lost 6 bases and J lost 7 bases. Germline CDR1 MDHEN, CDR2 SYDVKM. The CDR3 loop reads CASSSTGESGELFF. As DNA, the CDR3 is TGTGCCAGCAGCTCGACAGGGGAAAGCGGGGAGCTGTTTTTT.

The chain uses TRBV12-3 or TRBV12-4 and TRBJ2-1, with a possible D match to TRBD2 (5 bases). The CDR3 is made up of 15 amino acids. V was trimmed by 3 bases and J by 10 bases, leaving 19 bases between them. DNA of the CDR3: TGTGCCAGCAGTTTTGCTATCGGAGGTTCTTGGGAGCAGTTCTTC. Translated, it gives CASSFAIGGSWEQFF.

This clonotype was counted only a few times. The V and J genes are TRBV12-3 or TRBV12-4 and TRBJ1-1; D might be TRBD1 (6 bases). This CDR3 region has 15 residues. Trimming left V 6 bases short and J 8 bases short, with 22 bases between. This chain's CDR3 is CASRRTVGLTREAFF. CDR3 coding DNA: TGTGCCAGCAGGAGGACAGTTGGGTTAACGAGGGAAGCTTTCTTT.